These 7 T cell receptor beta chains share one sample of origin, sequenced in a study of blood T cell repertoires in COVID-19. Generated by immunoSEQ multiplex PCR, the TCRdb table keeps only in-frame clones and is missing some. The table records about 200,000 clones, more than 75% of them present only once. Sequencing was done on a sample of peripheral blood. The receptors derive from a human donor in a cohort sampled during active COVID-19.

The chain has TRBV18 and TRBJ2-7; 7 positions agree with TRBD1. The CDR3 runs 14 residues. The germline CDR1 and CDR2 sequences are KGHSH and LQKENI. V dropped 3 bases and J dropped 1; count of bases not matched to a gene: 3. This chain's CDR3 is CASSPGTESYEQYF. As DNA, the CDR3 is TGTGCCAGCTCACCGGGGACAGAGTCCTACGAGCAGTACTTC.

This clone has only one observation. V usage is TRBV5-4 and J usage is TRBJ2-1; maybe TRBD2 (6 bases). This CDR3 is built from 17 residues. With 0 bases removed from V and 4 bases from J, the gap between germline ends came to 17 bases. Germline V lookup: CDR1 SGHNT, CDR2 YYREEE (reference sequence). DNA for the CDR3: TGTGCCAGCAGCTTGGGAATGGGGCGGGACCTATACAATGAGCAGTTCTTC. Its translation: CASSLGMGRDLYNEQFF.

The chain employs TRBV4-1 and TRBJ2-1, with TRBD2 as a possible D gene (6 bases). V lost 1 base and J 4 bases, leaving 14 bases between the germline ends. This CDR3 contains 16 residues. Germline CDR1 and CDR2: MGHRA and YSYEKL. The CDR3: CASSQGQPGLYNEQFF. CDR3 DNA: TGCGCCAGCAGCCAAGGACAGCCGGGACTGTACAATGAGCAGTTCTTC.

The rearrangement uses TRBV18 and TRBJ1-2; 7 bases are a match to TRBD1. The CDR3 runs to 13 residues. Germline assignment: CDR1 KGHSH and CDR2 LQKENI. V dropped 5 bases and J dropped 7; count of bases not matched to a gene: 7. In nucleotides, the CDR3 is TGTGCCAGCTCAGACCGGGACAGCAGTGGCTACACCTTC. Encoded protein: CASSDRDSSGYTF. The complete variable domain, with remaining parts taken from reference TRBV18 and TRBJ1-2, reads NAGVMQNPRHLVRRRGQEARLRCSPMKGHSHVYWYRQLPEEGLKFMVYLQKENIIDESGMPKERFSAEFPKEGPSILRIQQVVRGDSAAYFCASSDRDSSGYTFGSGTRLTVV.

The chain uses TRBV15 and TRBJ1-2; a possible D gene is TRBD1 (6 bases). The CDR3 is 13 amino acids. Trimming took off 3 bases at V and 2 bases at J, with 7 bases between the two ends. The germline V gene encodes CDR1 LNHNV and CDR2 YYDKDF (reference sequence). CDR3 protein: CATSRDRNYGYTF. As DNA, the CDR3 is TGTGCCACCAGCAGGGACAGAAACTATGGCTACACCTTC. The complete variable domain, with remaining parts taken from reference TRBV15 and TRBJ1-2, reads DAMVIQNPRYQVTQFGKPVTLSCSQTLNHNVMYWYQQKSSQAPKLLFHYYDKDFNNEADTPDNFQSRRPNTSFCFLDIRSPGLGDTAMYLCATSRDRNYGYTFGSGTRLTVV.

The gene calls are TRBV29-1 and TRBJ1-1, with TRBD1 matching 8 bases. Germline CDR1 and CDR2: SQVTM and ANQGSEA. The V and J ends lost 4 bases and 10 bases, in that order; junction bases with no gene match: 14. This CDR3 region has 14 residues. The CDR3 loop is CSVVPPGQGRRAFF. The CDR3 DNA is TGCAGCGTTGTACCCCCAGGACAGGGTAGGAGAGCTTTCTTT.

The V and J genes are TRBV7-9 and TRBJ1-2; 8 nucleotides align to TRBD1. In germline, CDR1 is SEHNR, CDR2 FQNEAQ (reference sequence). V lost 5 bases and J lost 2; bases outside the gene matches: 13. The CDR3 runs 17 residues. This chain's CDR3 is CASSPPRGPGGNYGYTF. CDR3 in DNA: TGTGCCAGCAGCCCCCCACGAGGACCAGGGGGCAACTATGGCTACACCTTC.